The 11 T cell receptor beta chains below were found in one sample sequenced in a study of pediatric ulcerative colitis. Produced via immunoSEQ multiplex PCR; TCRdb's table is partial and in-frame only. The sample comprises approximately 37,000 clones, 75% of which are singletons, and 8% to 9.5% rests with the top ten. Rectal tissue came from one to two pinch biopsies taken at colonoscopy. Material: gut tissue. These receptors were obtained from a boy aged 5-17 years with severe ulcerative colitis.

By share of the sample, this clone is medium-sized. CDR3 DNA sequence: TGTGCCAGCAGTTTACAGGGGGCCGCTTACGAGCAGTACTTC. Amino acids: CASSLQGAAYEQYF. The rearrangement links TRBV27 to TRBJ2-7; 8 nucleotides align to TRBD1. Germline CDR1 is MNHEY and CDR2 is SMNVEV (reference sequence). With 2 bases clipped from V and 4 bases from J, the junction kept 4 bases outside the gene matches. The CDR3 spans 14 residues.

The chain links TRBV5-6 to TRBJ1-1; D remains unclear. Germline V gene lookup returns CDR1 SGHDT and CDR2 YYEEEE. Trimming stripped 2 bases from V and 6 bases from J, with 5 bases between. This CDR3 has 11 residues. This CDR3 is CASSFGAEAFF. In nucleotides, the CDR3 is TGTGCCAGCAGCTTTGGCGCTGAAGCTTTCTTT.

The chain employs TRBV5-1 and TRBJ1-3, with a possible D match to TRBD1 (5 bases). The V gene's germline CDR1 is SGHRS and CDR2 YFSETQ. Trimming pared 0 bases from V and 1 base from J, leaving 14 bases between. The CDR3 sequence is 17 residues long. CDR3 bases: TGCGCCAGCAGCTTGGACTCCGGGGGACGGTCTGGAAACACCATATATTTT. Its protein product is CASSLDSGGRSGNTIYF.

This clone occurred once. The CDR3 is CASSLPGTGGIFQYF. DNA of the CDR3: TGTGCCAGCAGCCTACCCGGGACAGGGGGTATTTTTCAGTACTTC. The genes are TRBV28 and TRBJ2-7; 11 nucleotides line up with TRBD1. This CDR3 is built from 15 residues. With V trimmed by 6 bases and J by 10 bases, 14 bases remained unmatched. CDR1 is MDHEN, CDR2 SYDVKM, per germline.

V gene TRBV5-8 combines with J gene TRBJ2-7; D is undetermined. The CDR3 has 13 amino acids. Trimming pared 2 bases from V and 7 bases from J, leaving 13 bases between. Germline V gives CDR1 SGHTS, CDR2 YDEGEE. CDR3 amino acids: CASSFQLSREQYF. DNA for the CDR3: TGTGCCAGCAGCTTCCAGCTCTCGAGAGAGCAGTACTTC.

The chain combines TRBV2 with TRBJ2-1; D gene uncertain. The CDR3 has 15 residues. Per the germline V gene, CDR1 is SNHLY and CDR2 is FYNNEI. V was clipped by 5 bases and J by 1 base, with 12 bases between them. The CDR3 DNA reads as TGTGCCAGCAGTCTTCTAGTGGGGTCCTACAATGAGCAGTTCTTC. It encodes CASSLLVGSYNEQFF.

V usage is TRBV7-3 and J usage is TRBJ2-1, with D hard to call. This CDR3 has 13 residues. Trimming shortened V by 5 bases and J by 9 bases, and 14 bases separated the two germline ends. The V gene's germline CDR1 is SGHTA and CDR2 FQGTGA. CDR3 nucleotides: TGTGCCAGCAGCCAAAGCCCGGGCTTTGAGCAGTTCTTC. Encoded protein: CASSQSPGFEQFF.

The genes are TRBV7-9 and TRBJ2-7; perhaps TRBD1 as D (6 bases). Deletions cut 5 bases from V and 5 bases from J, with 22 bases between. Germline V gives CDR1 SEHNR, CDR2 FQNEAQ (reference sequence). The CDR3 is 16 residues long. CDR3 protein: CASSATGFDLSHEQYF. In DNA, the CDR3 is TGTGCCAGCAGCGCCACAGGGTTCGACCTATCCCACGAGCAGTACTTC.

The rearrangement uses TRBV27 and TRBJ2-3; 8 bases line up with TRBD2. V gave up 4 bases and J gave up 3 bases; unmatched junction bases: 9. The V gene's germline CDR1 is MNHEY and CDR2 SMNVEV (reference sequence). The CDR3 has 16 amino acids. CDR3 sequence: CASSSLVSGVTDTQYF. Written as DNA, the CDR3 is TGTGCCAGCAGTTCCCTTGTTAGCGGGGTAACAGATACGCAGTATTTT.

The chain uses TRBV7-8 and TRBJ1-1; D may be TRBD1 (5 bases). The CDR3 is 13 amino acids. The germline gives CDR1 SGHVS, CDR2 FQNEAQ. Trimming took off 5 bases at V and 10 bases at J, with 17 bases between the two ends. The CDR3 region is CASSTQGPSRAFF. CDR3 in DNA: TGTGCCAGCAGCACCCAGGGACCTAGTAGAGCTTTCTTT.

The chain employs TRBV6-1 and TRBJ2-1; TRBD1 matches at 8 bases. The CDR3 loop spans 12 amino acids. Germline CDR1 is MNHNS and CDR2 is SASEGT. The J segment lost 9 bases and the V segment lost 8 bases, leaving 6 bases of the junction unmatched. The chain's CDR3 is CASSEQGGEQFF. CDR3 nucleotide sequence: TGTGCCAGCTCAGAACAGGGGGGTGAGCAGTTCTTC.